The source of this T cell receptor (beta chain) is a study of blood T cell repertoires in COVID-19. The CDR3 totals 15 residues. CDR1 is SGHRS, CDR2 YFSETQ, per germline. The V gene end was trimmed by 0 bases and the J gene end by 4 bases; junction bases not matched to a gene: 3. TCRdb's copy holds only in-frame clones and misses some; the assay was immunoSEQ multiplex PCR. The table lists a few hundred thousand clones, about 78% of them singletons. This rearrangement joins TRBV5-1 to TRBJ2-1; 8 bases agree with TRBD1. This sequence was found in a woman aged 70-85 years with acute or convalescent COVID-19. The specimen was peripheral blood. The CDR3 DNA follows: TGCGCCAGCAGCTTGGGGCAGGGGGCATACAATGAGCAGTTCTTC. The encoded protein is CASSLGQGAYNEQFF.